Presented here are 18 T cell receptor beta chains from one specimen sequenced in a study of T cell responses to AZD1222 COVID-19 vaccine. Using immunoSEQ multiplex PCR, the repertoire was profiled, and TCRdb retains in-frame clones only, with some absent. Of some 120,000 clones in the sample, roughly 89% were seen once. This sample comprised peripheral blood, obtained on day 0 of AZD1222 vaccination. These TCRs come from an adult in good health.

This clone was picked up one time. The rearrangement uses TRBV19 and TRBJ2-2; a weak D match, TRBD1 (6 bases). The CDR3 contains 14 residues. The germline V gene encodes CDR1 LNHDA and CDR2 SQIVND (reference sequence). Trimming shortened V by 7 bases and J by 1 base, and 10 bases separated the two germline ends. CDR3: CASNGQRNTGELFF. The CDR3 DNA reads TGTGCCAGTAACGGACAGAGGAACACCGGGGAGCTGTTTTTT.

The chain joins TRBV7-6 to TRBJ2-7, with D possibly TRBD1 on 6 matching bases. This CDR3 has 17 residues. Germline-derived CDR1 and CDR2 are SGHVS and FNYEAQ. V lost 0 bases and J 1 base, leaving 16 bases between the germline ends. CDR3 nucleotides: TGTGCCAGCAGCTTAGCAACAGCTGGACAGTGGTCCTACGAGCAGTACTTC. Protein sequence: CASSLATAGQWSYEQYF. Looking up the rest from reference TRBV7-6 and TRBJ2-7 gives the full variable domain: GAGVSQSPRYKVTKRGQDVALRCDPISGHVSLYWYRQALGQGPEFLTYFNYEAQQDKSGLPNDRFSAERPEGSISTLTIQRTEQRDSAMYRCASSLATAGQWSYEQYFGPGTRLTVT.

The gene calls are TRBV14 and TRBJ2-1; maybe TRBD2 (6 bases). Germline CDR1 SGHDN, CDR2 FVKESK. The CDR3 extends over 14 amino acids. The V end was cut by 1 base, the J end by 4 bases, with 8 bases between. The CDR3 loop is CASSQVAVYNEQFF. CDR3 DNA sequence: TGTGCCAGCAGCCAAGTAGCGGTTTACAATGAGCAGTTCTTC.

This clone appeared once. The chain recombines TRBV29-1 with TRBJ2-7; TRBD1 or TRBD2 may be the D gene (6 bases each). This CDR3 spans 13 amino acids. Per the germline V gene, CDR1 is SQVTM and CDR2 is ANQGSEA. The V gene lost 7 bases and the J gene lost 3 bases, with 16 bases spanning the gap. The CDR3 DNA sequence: TGCAGCGGAAGCAGGGGAGCGGGCTACGAGCAGTACTTC. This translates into CSGSRGAGYEQYF.

CDR3 nucleotides: TGTGCCAGCAGTTCCGACAAGGGGTACGAGCAGTACTTC. Protein product: CASSSDKGYEQYF. The chain couples TRBV6-6 to TRBJ2-7, with D maybe TRBD1 (5 bases). CDR3 size: 13 residues. CDR1 is MNHNY and CDR2 is SVGAGI in the germline V gene (reference sequence). Trimming stripped 4 bases from V and 4 bases from J, with 11 bases between.

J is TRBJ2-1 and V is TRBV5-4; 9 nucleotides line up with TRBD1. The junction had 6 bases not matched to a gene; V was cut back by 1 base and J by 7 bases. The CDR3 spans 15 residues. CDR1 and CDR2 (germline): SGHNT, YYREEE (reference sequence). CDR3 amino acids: CASSLRDRVSNEQFF. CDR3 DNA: TGTGCCAGCAGCTTGCGGGACAGGGTGTCTAATGAGCAGTTCTTC.

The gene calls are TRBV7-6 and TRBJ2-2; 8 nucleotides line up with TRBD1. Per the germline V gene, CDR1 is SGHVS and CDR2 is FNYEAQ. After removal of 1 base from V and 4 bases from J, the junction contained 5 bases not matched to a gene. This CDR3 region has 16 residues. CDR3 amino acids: CASSLDRTGSTGELFF. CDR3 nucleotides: TGTGCCAGCAGCTTAGATAGGACAGGGAGCACCGGGGAGCTGTTTTTT.

CDR3 sequence: CASSAFWGAQPQHF. CDR3 coding DNA: TGTGCCAGCAGTGCTTTTTGGGGGGCTCAGCCCCAGCATTTT. The chain links TRBV6-4 to TRBJ1-5; D possibly corresponds to TRBD1 (6 bases). The V gene lost 4 bases and the J gene lost 6 bases, with 13 bases spanning the gap. Per the germline V gene, CDR1 is MRHNA and CDR2 is SNTAGT. This CDR3 is built from 14 residues.

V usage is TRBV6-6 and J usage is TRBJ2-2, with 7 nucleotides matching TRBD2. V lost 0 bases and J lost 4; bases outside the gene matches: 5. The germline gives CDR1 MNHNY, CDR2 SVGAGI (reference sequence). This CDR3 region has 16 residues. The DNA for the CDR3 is TGTGCCAGCAGTTACTCGATCGGGAGGTCCACCGGGGAGCTGTTTTTT. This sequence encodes CASSYSIGRSTGELFF.

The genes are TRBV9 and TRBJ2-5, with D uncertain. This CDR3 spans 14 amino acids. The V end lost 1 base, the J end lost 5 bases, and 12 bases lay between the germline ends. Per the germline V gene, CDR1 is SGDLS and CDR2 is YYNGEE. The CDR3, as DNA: TGTGCCAGCAGCGTACCTCCATACGGGGAGACCCAGTACTTC. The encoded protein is CASSVPPYGETQYF. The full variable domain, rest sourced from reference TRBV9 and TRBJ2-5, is DSGVTQTPKHLITATGQRVTLRCSPRSGDLSVYWYQQSLDQGLQFLIQYYNGEERAKGNILERFSAQQFPDLHSELNLSSLELGDSALYFCASSVPPYGETQYFGPGTRLLVL.

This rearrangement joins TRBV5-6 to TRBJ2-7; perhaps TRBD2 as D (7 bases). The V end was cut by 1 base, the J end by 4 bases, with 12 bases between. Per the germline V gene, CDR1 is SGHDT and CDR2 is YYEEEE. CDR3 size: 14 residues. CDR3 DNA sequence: TGTGCCAGCAGCTTGCGGGGGGCGAGTTACGAGCAGTACTTC. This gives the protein CASSLRGASYEQYF.

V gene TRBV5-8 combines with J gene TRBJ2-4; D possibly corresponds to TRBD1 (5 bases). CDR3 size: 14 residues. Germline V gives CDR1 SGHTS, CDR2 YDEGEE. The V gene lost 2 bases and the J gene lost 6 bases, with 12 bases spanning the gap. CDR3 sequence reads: CASSLDRARNIQYF. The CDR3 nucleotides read TGTGCCAGCAGCTTAGACAGAGCGAGAAACATTCAGTACTTC.

The CDR3 region has the DNA TGCAGCGTTATGTCTAGCTACAATGAGCAGTTCTTC. Translating it yields CSVMSSYNEQFF. This chain links TRBV29-1 with TRBJ2-1; unclear D gene. Germline lookup yields CDR1 SQVTM and CDR2 ANQGSEA. V dropped 5 bases and J dropped 3 bases, with 8 bases sitting between them. This CDR3 has 12 amino acids.

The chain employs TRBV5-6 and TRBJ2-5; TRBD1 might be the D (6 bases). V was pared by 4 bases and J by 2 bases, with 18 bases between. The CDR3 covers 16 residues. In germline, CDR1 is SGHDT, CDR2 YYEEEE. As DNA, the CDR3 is TGTGCCAGCAGCCTTAATCCGACAGGTCTTCAAGAGACCCAGTACTTC. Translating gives CASSLNPTGLQETQYF.

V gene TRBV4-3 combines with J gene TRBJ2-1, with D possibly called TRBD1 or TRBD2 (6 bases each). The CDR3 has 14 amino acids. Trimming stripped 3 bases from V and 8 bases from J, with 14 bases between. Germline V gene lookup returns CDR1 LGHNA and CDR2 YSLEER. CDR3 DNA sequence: TGCGCCAGCAGCCAGCTTAGGGGGGTCGATGAGCAGTTCTTC. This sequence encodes CASSQLRGVDEQFF.

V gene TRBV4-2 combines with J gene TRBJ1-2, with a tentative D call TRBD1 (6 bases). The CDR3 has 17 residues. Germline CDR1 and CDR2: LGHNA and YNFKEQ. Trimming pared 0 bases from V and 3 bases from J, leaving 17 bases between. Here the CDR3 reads CASSQDEQGLQDYGYTF. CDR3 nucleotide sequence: TGTGCCAGCAGCCAAGATGAGCAGGGGTTGCAGGACTATGGCTACACCTTC.

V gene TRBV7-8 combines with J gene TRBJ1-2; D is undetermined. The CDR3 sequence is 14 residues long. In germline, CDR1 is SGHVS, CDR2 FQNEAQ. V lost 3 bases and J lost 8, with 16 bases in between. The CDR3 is CASSFVEQRRGYTF. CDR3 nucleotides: TGTGCCAGCAGCTTTGTGGAACAGCGGAGGGGCTACACCTTC.

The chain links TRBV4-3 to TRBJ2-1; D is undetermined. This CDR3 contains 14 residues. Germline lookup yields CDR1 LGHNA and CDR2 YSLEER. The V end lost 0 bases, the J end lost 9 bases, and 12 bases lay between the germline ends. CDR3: CASSQDNTFGEQFF. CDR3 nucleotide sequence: TGCGCCAGCAGCCAAGATAATACGTTCGGTGAGCAGTTCTTC.